The sequence of this T cell receptor (beta chain) was determined in a study of human T cells and chemical hapten exposure. About the research overall: Sensitization used 2% DPC on approximately 2 cm by approximately 2 cm upper inner arm skin.

As to time point: patch test 2, 6 weeks after DPC sensitization. Treatment described: therapeutic diphenylcyclopropenone sensitization with weekly scalp DPC. This clonotype was detected many times. Its antigen is unknown. For the library, individual cDNA molecules each received unique molecular identifiers. MiXCR, run by TCRdb on the RACE reads, gives a single entry per CDR3 protein. The top ten hold approximately 16% of the sample, which has 35,000 to 45,000 distinct CDR3 sequences, more than 8.5% seen once. General study points: Against controls, expanded TCRs gave rise to significantly more large CDR3 similarity clusters.

Per the germline V gene, CDR1 is SGHRS and CDR2 is YFSETQ. Trimming took off 4 bases at V and 0 bases at J, with 14 bases between the two ends. This CDR3 comprises 15 residues. The sample consisted of whole blood, taken in connection with sensitization to the hapten diphenylcyclopropenone (DPC). The sequence was collected from a woman in her thirties or forties with alopecia areata. Some clones in this sample may be carry-over from other donors' samples. The chain links TRBV5-1 to TRBJ2-7; tentative D call: TRBD2 (8 bases). The CDR3 coding sequence is TGCGCCAGCAGCCGGGAGGGGGCATCCTCCTACGAGCAGTACTTC. Protein product: CASSREGASSYEQYF.